These 20 T cell receptor beta chains originate from one sample sequenced in a study of blood T cell repertoires in COVID-19. Sequencing used immunoSEQ multiplex PCR; TCRdb keeps in-frame clones, though not all of them. Of 250,000 or so clones listed, about nine tenths are singletons. Specimen: peripheral blood. These receptors were collected from a woman aged 60-70 years with acute or convalescent COVID-19.

The DNA for the CDR3 is TGTGCCAGCAGTTTGAGCGGGGACAGGGTGCCCGTGCAGTTCTTC. It specifies CASSLSGDRVPVQFF. The chain recombines TRBV28 with TRBJ2-1; TRBD1 matches 9 bases. The CDR3 contains 15 residues. Looked up from germline, CDR1 is MDHEN and CDR2 is SYDVKM. J lost 12 bases, V lost 3 bases, and 12 bases had no gene match. The full variable domain, in which reference TRBV28 and TRBJ2-1 provide the parts outside the CDR3, is DVKVTQSSRYLVKRTGEKVFLECVQDMDHENMFWYRQDPGLGLRLIYFSYDVKMKEKGDIPEGYSVSREKKERFSLILESASTNQTSMYLCASSLSGDRVPVQFFGPGTRLTVL.

This chain connects TRBV18 to TRBJ1-4; 9 bases fit TRBD1. The ends lost 6 bases at V and 6 bases at J; junction bases unmatched: 5. The germline V gene encodes CDR1 KGHSH and CDR2 LQKENI. The CDR3 covers 14 residues. For the CDR3, the DNA is TGTGCCAGCTCGACCGGGACAGGGTATGAAAAACTGTTTTTT. Its translation is CASSTGTGYEKLFF.

This chain links TRBV19 with TRBJ1-3, with D unclear. Germline lookup yields CDR1 LNHDA and CDR2 SQIVND (reference sequence). Trimming took 7 bases from V and 3 from J, leaving 16 bases between them. The CDR3 has 15 amino acids. The CDR3 spells CASTESRVGGNTIYF. The CDR3 bases are TGTGCCAGTACCGAGAGCCGGGTTGGTGGAAACACCATATATTTT.

V and J are TRBV27 and TRBJ2-3, with D possibly TRBD1 on 6 matching bases. Germline assignment: CDR1 MNHEY and CDR2 SMNVEV (reference sequence). The CDR3 has 13 residues. V lost 2 bases and J 6 bases, leaving 9 bases between the germline ends. In DNA form, the CDR3 reads TGTGCCAGCAGTTTAAACAGGGAGGATACGCAGTATTTT. Amino acid sequence: CASSLNREDTQYF.

V is TRBV19 and J is TRBJ2-5; 11 bases are a match to TRBD2. V shed 10 bases, J shed 5 bases, and the junction held 12 bases outside the gene matches. CDR1 is LNHDA, CDR2 SQIVND, per germline (reference sequence). CDR3 length: 15 residues. The chain's CDR3 is CATRTSGPSGETQYF. The CDR3 DNA reads TGTGCCACCCGGACTAGCGGGCCCAGTGGGGAGACCCAGTACTTC.

This clone was seen repeatedly, ten times or more. The chain couples TRBV10-1 to TRBJ2-3; tentative D call: TRBD1 (6 bases). Germline-derived CDR1 and CDR2 are WNHNN and SYGVQD (reference sequence). The CDR3 is 16 amino acids. V lost 5 bases, J lost 2 bases, and 17 bases lay in between. Written as DNA, the CDR3 is TGCGCCAGCAGTAAGCTAAGGACAGCGAACACAGATACGCAGTATTTT. Translated, it gives CASSKLRTANTDTQYF.

The V gene is TRBV7-2, the J gene TRBJ2-7; possibly TRBD1 for D (5 bases). Trimming took 2 bases from V and 4 from J, leaving 12 bases between them. Germline V gene data show CDR1 as SGHTA and CDR2 as FQGNSA. The CDR3 consists of 14 residues. CDR3: CASSLSSGRYEQYF. The CDR3 DNA follows: TGTGCCAGCAGCTTAAGTTCAGGGCGATACGAGCAGTACTTC.

This rearrangement joins TRBV4-2 to TRBJ2-1; 9 bases match TRBD2. The V gene's germline CDR1 is LGHNA and CDR2 YNFKEQ. With V trimmed by 4 bases and J by 5 bases, 3 bases remained unmatched. This CDR3 spans 14 amino acids. The CDR3 DNA follows: TGTGCCAGCAGCCGTAGCGGGGGTCACAATGAGCAGTTCTTC. It specifies CASSRSGGHNEQFF.

The rearrangement uses TRBV15 and TRBJ1-2; D unresolved. The germline gives CDR1 LNHNV, CDR2 YYDKDF (reference sequence). Trimming stripped 5 bases from V and 6 bases from J, with 13 bases between. The CDR3 loop spans 13 amino acids. The CDR3 loop reads CATSPNTENGYTF. CDR3 bases: TGTGCCACCAGCCCTAACACAGAGAATGGCTACACCTTC. The full variable domain, with the rest looked up from reference TRBV15 and TRBJ1-2, is DAMVIQNPRYQVTQFGKPVTLSCSQTLNHNVMYWYQQKSSQAPKLLFHYYDKDFNNEADTPDNFQSRRPNTSFCFLDIRSPGLGDTAMYLCATSPNTENGYTFGSGTRLTVV.

The rearrangement joins TRBV7-8 to TRBJ1-4; weak D call: TRBD1 (5 bases). The length of the CDR3 is 15 residues. Trimming removed 5 bases at V and 0 bases at J, with 10 bases between. The germline CDR1 and CDR2 sequences are SGHVS and FQNEAQ. The CDR3 nucleotides are TGTGCCAGCAGCCGAGACAGTGCAACTAATGAAAAACTGTTTTTT. Translated: CASSRDSATNEKLFF.

This clone was observed a single time. V gene TRBV5-1 combines with J gene TRBJ2-1; D is ambiguous. The V gene's germline CDR1 is SGHRS and CDR2 YFSETQ. The CDR3 has 14 residues. Trimming took off 0 bases at V and 5 bases at J, with 9 bases between the two ends. CDR3 nucleotide sequence: TGCGCCAGCAGCTTGGGTTCCGTTGACAATGAGCAGTTCTTC. It yields the protein CASSLGSVDNEQFF.

The chain couples TRBV25-1 to TRBJ1-2, with a possible D match to TRBD1 (6 bases). Trimming stripped 7 bases from V and 4 bases from J, with 16 bases between. CDR1 is MGHDK, CDR2 SYGVNS, per germline. CDR3 length: 14 amino acids. CDR3 residues: CASTDRGGSYGYTF. DNA for the CDR3: TGTGCCAGCACCGATAGGGGGGGGTCCTATGGCTACACCTTC.

This sequence joins TRBV7-8 and TRBJ1-5, with D tentatively TRBD1 (6 bases). CDR3 length equals 16 residues. Germline lookup yields CDR1 SGHVS and CDR2 FQNEAQ. Trimming removed 4 bases from V and 3 bases from J, with 16 bases in between. The CDR3: CASSSRADSSNQPQHF. CDR3 DNA: TGTGCCAGCAGCTCAAGGGCGGACAGCTCCAATCAGCCCCAGCATTTT. The variable domain in full, with the rest retrieved from reference TRBV7-8 and TRBJ1-5, is GAGVSQSPRYKVAKRGQDVALRCDPISGHVSLFWYQQALGQGPEFLTYFQNEAQLDKSGLPSDRFFAERPEGSVSTLKIQRTQQEDSAVYLCASSSRADSSNQPQHFGDGTRLSIL.

The chain couples TRBV6-6 to TRBJ2-3; 10 bases map to TRBD2. This CDR3 has 24 residues. V shed 5 bases, J shed 2 bases, and the junction held 31 bases outside the gene matches. Germline V CDR1 and CDR2: MNHNY, SVGAGI (reference sequence). CDR3 coding DNA: TGTGCCAGCAGTCCTCCTTTAGGGACAAGGACTAGCGGCACCCCTTTGAGGCCCACAGATACGCAGTATTTT. Protein product: CASSPPLGTRTSGTPLRPTDTQYF.

The V gene is TRBV6-2 or TRBV6-3, the J gene TRBJ2-5, with 12 bases that match TRBD2. Looked up from germline, CDR1 is MNHEY and CDR2 is SVGEGT. The junction had 10 bases not matched to a gene; V was cut back by 6 bases and J by 5 bases. The CDR3 is 16 amino acids. CDR3 nucleotides: TGTGCCAGCAGCCCCGGACTAGCGGGATATGGGGAGACCCAGTACTTC. Encoded protein: CASSPGLAGYGETQYF.

The CDR3 loop is CASRGSISGNTIYF. CDR3 in DNA: TGTGCCAGCAGAGGGAGCATCTCAGGAAACACCATATATTTT. The genes are TRBV2 and TRBJ1-3; D is unresolved. In germline, CDR1 is SNHLY, CDR2 FYNNEI. The CDR3 runs 14 residues. Trimming stripped 6 bases from V and 4 bases from J, with 13 bases between.

The gene calls are TRBV19 and TRBJ1-2; possible D gene TRBD1, 5 bases. Between the trimmed V and J ends, which lost 5 bases and 2 bases, there was a span of 9 bases. The CDR3 loop spans 13 amino acids. CDR1 LNHDA and CDR2 SQIVND come from the germline V gene (reference sequence). The CDR3 protein is CASSARTNYGYTF. The CDR3 nucleotides are TGTGCCAGTAGTGCGCGGACAAACTATGGCTACACCTTC.

The chain has TRBV24-1 and TRBJ1-1; the match to TRBD1 covers 7 bases. The germline V gene has CDR1 KGHDR and CDR2 SFDVKD. This CDR3 is built from 17 residues. Unmatched junction bases numbered 16, after V lost 4 bases and J lost 6 bases. CDR3 in DNA: TGTGCCACCAGTGACTCTACAACCAACAGGGGAATCGCTGAAGCTTTCTTT. Its translation: CATSDSTTNRGIAEAFF.

This CDR3 reads CASSIRGQGAGYTF. CDR3 sequence (DNA): TGTGCCAGTAGTATACGGGGACAGGGGGCTGGCTACACCTTC. This chain connects TRBV19 to TRBJ1-2, with 12 bases aligning to TRBD1. This CDR3 comprises 14 residues. The germline V gene encodes CDR1 LNHDA and CDR2 SQIVND (reference sequence). V dropped 2 bases and J dropped 7; count of bases not matched to a gene: 2.

This chain's CDR3 is CASSIVLRDYGYTF. The CDR3 nucleotides read TGTGCCAGTAGTATAGTATTGCGTGACTATGGCTACACCTTC. This sequence joins TRBV19 and TRBJ1-2; D gene ambiguous. V was cut by 1 base and J by 3 bases, with 9 bases left in between. The CDR3 consists of 14 residues. Germline CDR1 and CDR2: LNHDA and SQIVND (reference sequence).